Reported below is one T cell receptor (beta chain). This specimen belongs to a study of CD8 T cells in Susac syndrome. Germline-derived CDR1 and CDR2 are SGHTA and FQGTGA. J lost 2 bases, V lost 4 bases, and 8 bases had no gene match. The length of the CDR3 is 16 residues. TEMRA cells were FACS-enriched, and CD8+ and CD4+ T cells were isolated negatively. After extraction with the RNeasy kit, 0.5 to 1 ug of the RNA was reverse transcribed using random hexamers. Amplification of TCR beta CDR3 across 54 Vbeta and 13 Jbeta was performed with immunoSEQ multiplex PCR. Via MiXCR, TCRdb re-called the immunoSEQ multiplex PCR reads, giving one row per CDR3 protein. This sample has about 90,000 distinct CDR3 sequences, with 80% to 95% found just once.

This receptor was identified in a human donor in good health. This rearrangement joins TRBV7-3 to TRBJ1-5; 7 nucleotides match TRBD1. Sample: CD8+ T cells from PBMCs. CDR3 amino acids: CASSSPGGFGNQPQHF. The CDR3 nucleotides are TGTGCCAGCAGCTCTCCAGGGGGGTTCGGCAATCAGCCCCAGCATTTT.